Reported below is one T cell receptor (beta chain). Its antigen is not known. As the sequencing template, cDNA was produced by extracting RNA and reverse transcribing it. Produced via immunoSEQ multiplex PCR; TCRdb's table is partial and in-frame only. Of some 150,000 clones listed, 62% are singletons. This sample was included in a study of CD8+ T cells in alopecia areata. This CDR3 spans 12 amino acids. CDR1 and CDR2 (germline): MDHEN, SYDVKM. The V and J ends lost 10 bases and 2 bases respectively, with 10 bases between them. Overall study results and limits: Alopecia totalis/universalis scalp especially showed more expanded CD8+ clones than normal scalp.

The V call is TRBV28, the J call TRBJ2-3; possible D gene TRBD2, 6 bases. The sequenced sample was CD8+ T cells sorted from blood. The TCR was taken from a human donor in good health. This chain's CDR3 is CAIRDSTDTQYF. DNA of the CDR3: TGTGCCATACGGGACTCCACAGATACGCAGTATTTT.